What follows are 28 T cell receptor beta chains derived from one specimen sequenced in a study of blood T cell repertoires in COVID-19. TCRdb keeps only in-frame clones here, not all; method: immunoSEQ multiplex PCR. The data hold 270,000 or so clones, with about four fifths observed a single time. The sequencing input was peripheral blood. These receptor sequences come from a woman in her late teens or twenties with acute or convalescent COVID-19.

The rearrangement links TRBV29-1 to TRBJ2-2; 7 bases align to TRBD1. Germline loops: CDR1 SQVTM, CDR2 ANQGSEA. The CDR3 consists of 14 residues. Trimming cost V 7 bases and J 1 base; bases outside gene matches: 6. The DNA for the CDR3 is TGCAGCGCCCACAGGGGAGAGAACACCGGGGAGCTGTTTTTT. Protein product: CSAHRGENTGELFF.

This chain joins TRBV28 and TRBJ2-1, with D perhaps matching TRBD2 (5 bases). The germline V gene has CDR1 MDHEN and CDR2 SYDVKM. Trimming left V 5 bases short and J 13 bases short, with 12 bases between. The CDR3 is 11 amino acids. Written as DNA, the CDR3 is TGTGCCAGCAGTCTCGCCCGGGAACAGTTCTTC. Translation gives CASSLAREQFF. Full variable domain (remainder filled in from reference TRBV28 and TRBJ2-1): DVKVTQSSRYLVKRTGEKVFLECVQDMDHENMFWYRQDPGLGLRLIYFSYDVKMKEKGDIPEGYSVSREKKERFSLILESASTNQTSMYLCASSLAREQFFGPGTRLTVL.

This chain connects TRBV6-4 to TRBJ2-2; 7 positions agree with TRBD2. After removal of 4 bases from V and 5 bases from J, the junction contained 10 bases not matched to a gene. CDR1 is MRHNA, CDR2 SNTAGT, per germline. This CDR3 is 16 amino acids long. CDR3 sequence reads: CASSVDTSAGTGELFF. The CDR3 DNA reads TGTGCCAGCAGTGTCGATACTAGCGCTGGGACCGGGGAGCTGTTTTTT.

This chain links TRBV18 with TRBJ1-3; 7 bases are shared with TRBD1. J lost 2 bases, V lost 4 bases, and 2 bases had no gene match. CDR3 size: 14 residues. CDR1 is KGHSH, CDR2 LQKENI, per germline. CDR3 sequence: CASSQQGPGNTIYF. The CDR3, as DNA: TGTGCCAGCTCACAACAGGGGCCTGGAAACACCATATATTTT.

The CDR3 sequence is CASSPTGDRGTDTQYF. The CDR3, as DNA: TGTGCCAGCAGCCCTACCGGGGACAGGGGCACAGATACGCAGTATTTT. V usage is TRBV13 and J usage is TRBJ2-3, with TRBD1 matching over 9 bases. CDR1 and CDR2 from the germline V gene are PRHDT and FYEKMQ (reference sequence). After removal of 5 bases from V and 1 base from J, the junction contained 7 bases not matched to a gene. The CDR3 spans 16 residues. The full variable domain, in which reference TRBV13 and TRBJ2-3 provide the parts outside the CDR3, is AAGVIQSPRHLIKEKRETATLKCYPIPRHDTVYWYQQGPGQDPQFLISFYEKMQSDKGSIPDRFSAQQFSDYHSELNMSSLELGDSALYFCASSPTGDRGTDTQYFGPGTRLTVL.

The CDR3 DNA is TGTGCCAGCATTTATAGCGGGAGTGGCACAGATACGCAGTATTTT. Protein product: CASIYSGSGTDTQYF. The chain employs TRBV2 and TRBJ2-3, with 9 bases matching TRBD2. CDR1 SNHLY and CDR2 FYNNEI come from the germline V gene. The CDR3 extends over 15 amino acids. V shed 7 bases, J shed 1 base, and the junction held 6 bases outside the gene matches.

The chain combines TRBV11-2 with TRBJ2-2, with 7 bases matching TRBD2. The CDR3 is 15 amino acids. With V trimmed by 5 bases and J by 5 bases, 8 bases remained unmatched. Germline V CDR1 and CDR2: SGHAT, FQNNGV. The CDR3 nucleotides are TGTGCCAGCAGCCTATTCGCCGGGGGGACCGGGGAGCTGTTTTTT. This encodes CASSLFAGGTGELFF.

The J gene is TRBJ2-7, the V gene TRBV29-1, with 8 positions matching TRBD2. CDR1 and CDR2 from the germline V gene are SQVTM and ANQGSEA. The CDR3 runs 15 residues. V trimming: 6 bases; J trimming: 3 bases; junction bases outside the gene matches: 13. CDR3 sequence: CSVTSSGGYGYEQYF. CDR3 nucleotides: TGCAGCGTCACCTCCAGCGGGGGCTATGGCTACGAGCAGTACTTC.

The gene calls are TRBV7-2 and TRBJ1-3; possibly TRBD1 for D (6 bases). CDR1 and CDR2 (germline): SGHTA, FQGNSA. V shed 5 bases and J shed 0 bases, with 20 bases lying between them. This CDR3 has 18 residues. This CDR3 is CASSTTGTPISSGNTIYF. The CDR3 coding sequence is TGTGCCAGCAGCACTACCGGGACACCTATTTCCTCTGGAAACACCATATATTTT.

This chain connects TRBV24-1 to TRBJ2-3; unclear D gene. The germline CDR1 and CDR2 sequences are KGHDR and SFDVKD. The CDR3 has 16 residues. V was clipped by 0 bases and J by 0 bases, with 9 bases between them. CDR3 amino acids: CATSDLDWASTDTQYF. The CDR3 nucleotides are TGTGCCACCAGTGATTTGGATTGGGCCAGCACAGATACGCAGTATTTT.

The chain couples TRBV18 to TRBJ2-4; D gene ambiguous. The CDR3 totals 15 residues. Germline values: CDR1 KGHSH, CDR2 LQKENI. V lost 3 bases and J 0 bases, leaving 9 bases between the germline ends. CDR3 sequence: CASSPPTIAKNIQYF. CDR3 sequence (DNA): TGTGCCAGCTCACCGCCTACCATAGCCAAAAACATTCAGTACTTC.

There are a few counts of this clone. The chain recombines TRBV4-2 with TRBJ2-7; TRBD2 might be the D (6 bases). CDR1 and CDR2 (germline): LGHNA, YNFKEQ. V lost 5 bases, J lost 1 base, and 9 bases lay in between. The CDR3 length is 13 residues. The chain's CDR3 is CASSSGLSYEQYF. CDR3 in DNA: TGTGCCAGCAGCTCGGGACTTTCCTACGAGCAGTACTTC.

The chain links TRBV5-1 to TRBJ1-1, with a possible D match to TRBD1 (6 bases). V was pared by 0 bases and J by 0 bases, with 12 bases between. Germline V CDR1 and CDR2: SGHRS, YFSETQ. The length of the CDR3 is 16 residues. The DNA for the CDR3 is TGCGCCAGCAGCTTGGGACTGGACAGCCTGAACACTGAAGCTTTCTTT. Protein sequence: CASSLGLDSLNTEAFF.

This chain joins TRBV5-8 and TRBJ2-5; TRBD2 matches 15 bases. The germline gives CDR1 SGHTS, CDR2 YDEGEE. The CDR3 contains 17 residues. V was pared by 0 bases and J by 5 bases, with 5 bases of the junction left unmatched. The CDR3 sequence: CASSLGTSGRAEETQYF. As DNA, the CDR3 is TGTGCCAGCAGCTTGGGGACTAGCGGGAGGGCCGAGGAGACCCAGTACTTC.

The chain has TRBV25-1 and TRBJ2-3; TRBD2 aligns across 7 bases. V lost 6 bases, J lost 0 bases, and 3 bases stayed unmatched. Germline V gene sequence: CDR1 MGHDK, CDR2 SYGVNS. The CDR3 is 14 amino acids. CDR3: CASSLAASTDTQYF. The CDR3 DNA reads TGTGCCAGCAGCCTAGCGGCGAGCACAGATACGCAGTATTTT.

The CDR3 DNA follows: TGTGCCACCAGCCCTTACGGGGTCCTCTATGGCTACACCTTC. Protein: CATSPYGVLYGYTF. V is TRBV15 and J is TRBJ1-2, with D uncertain. This CDR3 has 14 residues. The V and J ends lost 5 bases and 4 bases respectively, with 14 bases between them. Germline values: CDR1 LNHNV, CDR2 YYDKDF (reference sequence).

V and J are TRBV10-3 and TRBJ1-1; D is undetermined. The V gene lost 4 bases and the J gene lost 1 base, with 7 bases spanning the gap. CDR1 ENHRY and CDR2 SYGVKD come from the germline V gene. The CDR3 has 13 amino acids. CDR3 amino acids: CAISVNRNTEAFF. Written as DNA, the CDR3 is TGTGCCATCAGTGTCAACAGGAACACTGAAGCTTTCTTT.

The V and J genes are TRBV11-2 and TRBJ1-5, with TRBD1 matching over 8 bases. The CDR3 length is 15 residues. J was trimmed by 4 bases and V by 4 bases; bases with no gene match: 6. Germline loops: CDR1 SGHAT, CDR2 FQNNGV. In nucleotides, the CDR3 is TGTGCCAGCAGCTCCTCGGACAGGGCGAATCAGCCCCAGCATTTT. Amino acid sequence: CASSSSDRANQPQHF.

CDR3 in amino acids: CASNTRQGPNYGYTF. The CDR3 nucleotides read TGTGCCAGTAACACCCGACAGGGTCCCAACTATGGCTACACCTTC. The chain carries TRBV19 and TRBJ1-2; 7 bases line up with TRBD1. CDR3 length: 15 amino acids. Unmatched junction bases numbered 10, after V lost 7 bases and J lost 2 bases. Germline CDR1 and CDR2: LNHDA and SQIVND (reference sequence).

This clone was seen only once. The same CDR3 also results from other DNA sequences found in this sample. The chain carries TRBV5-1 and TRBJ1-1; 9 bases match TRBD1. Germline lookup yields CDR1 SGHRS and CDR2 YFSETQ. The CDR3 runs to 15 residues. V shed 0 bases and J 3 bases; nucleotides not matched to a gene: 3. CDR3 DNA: TGCGCCAGCAGCTTGGGACAGGGGGGATACACTGAAGCTTTCTTT. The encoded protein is CASSLGQGGYTEAFF.

This chain's CDR3 is CASSLGHLNTEAFF. CDR3 sequence (DNA): TGTGCCAGCAGCCTGGGACACCTGAACACTGAAGCTTTCTTT. This rearrangement joins TRBV6-2 or TRBV6-3 to TRBJ1-1; TRBD1 is a possible D gene (6 bases). V lost 6 bases and J 0 bases, leaving 11 bases between the germline ends. Germline loops: CDR1 MNHEY, CDR2 SVGEGT. The CDR3 sequence is 14 residues long.

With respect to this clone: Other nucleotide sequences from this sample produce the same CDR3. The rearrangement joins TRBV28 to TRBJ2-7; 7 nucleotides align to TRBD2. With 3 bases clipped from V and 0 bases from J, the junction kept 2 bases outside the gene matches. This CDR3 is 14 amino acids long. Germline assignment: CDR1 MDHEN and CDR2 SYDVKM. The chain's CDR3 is CASSFTGGSYEQYF. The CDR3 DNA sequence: TGTGCCAGCAGTTTCACGGGAGGCTCCTACGAGCAGTACTTC.

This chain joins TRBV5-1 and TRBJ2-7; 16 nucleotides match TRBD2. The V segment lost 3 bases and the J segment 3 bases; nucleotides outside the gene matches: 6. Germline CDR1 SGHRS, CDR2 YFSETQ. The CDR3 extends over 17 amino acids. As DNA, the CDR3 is TGCGCCAGCAGCTCAGGGACTAGCGGGAGGGCCCTCTACGAGCAGTACTTC. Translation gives CASSSGTSGRALYEQYF.

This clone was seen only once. The CDR3 here is CASSLDRGRLYF. The DNA of the CDR3 is TGTGCCAGCAGCTTGGACAGGGGGCGGCTGTACTTC. This chain uses TRBV7-2 with TRBJ2-7; 11 bases are a match to TRBD1. The CDR3 is 12 residues long. J gave up 12 bases and V 3 bases, and 4 bases lay outside the gene matches. CDR1 is SGHTA and CDR2 is FQGNSA in the germline V gene.

The CDR3 is CASSLGGLWRAEAFF. The CDR3, as DNA: TGTGCCAGCAGCTTGGGAGGCCTATGGAGGGCTGAAGCTTTCTTT. The chain joins TRBV5-4 to TRBJ1-1; D unclear. The V end lost 0 bases, the J end lost 6 bases, and 15 bases lay between the germline ends. Germline V gene lookup returns CDR1 SGHNT and CDR2 YYREEE (reference sequence). This CDR3 contains 15 residues.

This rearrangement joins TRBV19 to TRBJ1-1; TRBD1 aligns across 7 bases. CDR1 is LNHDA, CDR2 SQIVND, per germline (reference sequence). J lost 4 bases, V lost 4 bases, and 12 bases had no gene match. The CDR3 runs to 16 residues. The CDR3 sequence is CASSTPNRGVGTEAFF. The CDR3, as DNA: TGTGCCAGTAGTACCCCGAACAGGGGTGTTGGCACTGAAGCTTTCTTT.

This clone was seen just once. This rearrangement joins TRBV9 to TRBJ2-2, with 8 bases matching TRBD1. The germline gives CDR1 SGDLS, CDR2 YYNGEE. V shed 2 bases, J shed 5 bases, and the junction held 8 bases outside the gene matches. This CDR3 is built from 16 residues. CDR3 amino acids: CASSVRTGLGTGELFF. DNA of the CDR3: TGTGCCAGCAGCGTCCGGACAGGGTTGGGAACCGGGGAGCTGTTTTTT.

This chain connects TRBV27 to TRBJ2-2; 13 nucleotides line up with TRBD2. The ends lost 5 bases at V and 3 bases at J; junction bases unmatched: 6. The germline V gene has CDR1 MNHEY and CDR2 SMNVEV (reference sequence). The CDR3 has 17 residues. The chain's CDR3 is CASSPPTSGRYTGELFF. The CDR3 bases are TGTGCCAGCAGTCCGCCGACTAGCGGGAGGTACACCGGGGAGCTGTTTTTT.